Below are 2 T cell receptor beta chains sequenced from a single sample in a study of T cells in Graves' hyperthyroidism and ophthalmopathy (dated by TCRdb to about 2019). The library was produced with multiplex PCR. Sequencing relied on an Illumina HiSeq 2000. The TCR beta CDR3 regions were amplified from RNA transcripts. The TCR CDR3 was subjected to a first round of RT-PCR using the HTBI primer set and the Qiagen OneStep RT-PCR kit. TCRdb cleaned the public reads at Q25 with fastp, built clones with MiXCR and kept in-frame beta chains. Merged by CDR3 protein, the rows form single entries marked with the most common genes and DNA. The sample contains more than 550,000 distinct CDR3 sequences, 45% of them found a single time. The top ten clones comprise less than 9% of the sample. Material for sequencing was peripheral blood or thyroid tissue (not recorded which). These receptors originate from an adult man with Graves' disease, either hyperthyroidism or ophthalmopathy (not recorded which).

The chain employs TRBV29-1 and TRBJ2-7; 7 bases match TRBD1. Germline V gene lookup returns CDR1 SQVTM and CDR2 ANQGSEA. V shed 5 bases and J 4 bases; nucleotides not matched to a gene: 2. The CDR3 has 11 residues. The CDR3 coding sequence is TGCAGCGTTCAACAGGGGTACGAGCAGTACTTC. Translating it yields CSVQQGYEQYF.

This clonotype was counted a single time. Written as DNA, the CDR3 is TGTGCCACCAGCAGAGATTGGCGTCGGGACAGGGGGAACACTGAAGCTTTCTTT. As protein: CATSRDWRRDRGNTEAFF. The V call is TRBV15, the J call TRBJ1-1, with TRBD1 identical over 10 bases. V lost 0 bases and J lost 1; bases outside the gene matches: 8. CDR1 is LNHNV, CDR2 YYDKDF, per germline (reference sequence). The CDR3 length is 18 residues.